This T cell receptor (beta chain) stems from a study of cytomegalovirus exposure and HLA in healthy donors (dated by TCRdb to about 2017). About the study as a whole: An earlier analysis of several hundred of the donors reported about 300 Gb of sequence data and 117 million unique TCR beta sequences obtained from some 200 million T cells. About 320 gigabases of sequencing data and tens of millions of unique TCR sequences were included in an early release covering around 650 HLA-typed donors. The genetic ancestry cluster associated with self-reported Caucasian donors included roughly 84% of the 398 genotyped donors. The aim of the study was to test whether cataloging public T cell receptors could identify signatures of past pathogen exposure. The study used immunosequencing to profile the T cell repertoires of approximately 690 subjects and linked those repertoires to cytomegalovirus serostatus. Besides the first cohort of roughly 660 subjects, a separate validation cohort made up of 90 to 150 different subjects was used. To predict cytomegalovirus infection status, the study combined high-throughput TCR immunosequencing, statistical association of individual TCRs with disease status, and machine learning. To study patterns of TCR occurrence, a later analysis re-analyzed previously published TCR beta repertoires from several hundred donors and added high-resolution HLA genotyping. Rather than drawing on any new phenotypic data, the later analysis identified candidate immune exposures from TCR beta sequences and the way those sequences occurred across donors. An earlier analysis of several hundred of the donors applied high-throughput TCR beta sequencing to assess whether each TCR beta V gene segment acted as functional or pseudogenic. Donor age, sex, ethnicity and CMV serostatus were collected together with the repertoire data. Genome-wide SNP genotypes for about three fifths of the roughly 700 donors were used in a later genetic analysis, which treated that subset as a discovery cohort. Every discovery cohort repertoire had been produced on one sequencing platform. Class I and class II HLA loci were covered by the typing at four-digit resolution. The number of donors typed differed by locus, with 629-630 for A, B, C, DRB1 and DQB1, more than 500 for DQA1, nearly 610 for DPA1, and 472 for DPB1. A handful of DR-DQ haplotypes were treated as single units for association and clustering because of strong linkage in the cohort. Among 398 genotyped donors of the cohort, an average of approximately 250,000 unique TCR beta nucleotide sequences were sequenced per donor, about a sixth of them non-productive.

Study-wide conclusions, independent of this receptor: In vitro tests confirmed that a few of the cytomegalovirus-associated TCR beta chains recognize cytomegalovirus antigens. Several of the top co-occurrence clusters appeared to be linked to parvovirus B19, influenza, CMV and Epstein-Barr virus, according to a later analysis. The presence/absence analyses assumed that sequencing depth was roughly uniform across donors, and that assumption may not be true. Most TCR sequences were seen in very few donors, while some public TCRs were found in many individuals. In a later analysis, HLA-associated TCR beta chains showed more clonal expansion and lower generation probabilities than non-associated chains that were equally common. According to a later genetic analysis, donors in an Asian-associated ancestry cluster had fewer N-insertions in productive TCRs than the approximately 610-donor mean. The earlier analysis of a few hundred of the donors excluded 15 to 20 rarely observed V segments, including chromosome 9 orphons, because counts were too low. In a later analysis, most CMV-associated TCR beta chains were found to appear HLA-restricted, with HLA associations seemingly driven largely by CMV exposure. A further reported finding was that TCR beta sequences accurately predicted the HLA-A and HLA-B alleles for most subjects in the first cohort. The classifier was reported to diagnose cytomegalovirus status with high specificity and sensitivity in both the original cohort and the validation cohort. The only immune exposure information available for the cohort was CMV serostatus. The cohort was sequenced for TCR beta chains only, and without alpha or paired-chain data the features that could be detected were limited. In an earlier analysis of fewer than 700 of the donors, most TCR beta V segments appeared in productive rearrangements about 90% or about 30% of the time, broadly matching IMGT annotations. When HLA alleles, especially DR and DQ, strongly co-occurred, attributing TCR associations to individual alleles was difficult. V-gene and J-gene trimming of TCR beta chains was associated with a missense DCLRE1C variant in a later genetic analysis, and the association was replicated in an independent cohort. Some IMGT-functional V segments, including TRBV6-2 and TRBV6-3, could not be distinguished by the 87-base-pair reads and were therefore excluded. The sequencing pipeline was judged likely to have produced a cluster of highly shared sequence variants as a technical artifact. In a later analysis, about 16,000 TCR beta sequences were associated with specific HLA alleles at a false discovery rate of 0.05. Linkage disequilibrium might explain the correlated functional status among segregating V segments, but an unknown experimental factor could not be excluded. Because HLA typing was missing for some donors at each locus, association tests included only the typed subset. In the study, some 160 TCR beta chains were listed as associated with cytomegalovirus. The authors suggested that the approach could potentially be extended to other disease states and immunological phenotypes. According to a later analysis, TCR association rates differed among HLA loci, with DRB1 alleles showing the most associated TCRs and HLA-C alleles showing the fewest.

Of note for this clone: The antigen it recognizes is unknown. Base qualities are not at hand, and no much larger clone is one base apart.

The CDR3 spans 16 residues, from the cysteine through the phenylalanine. The entry retains the CDR3 DNA only, 48 bases that are in frame from base 1. V is cut by 0 bases and J by 4 bases, and the space between the germline ends is 15 bases. From the germline V gene (reference sequence), CDR1 is GTSNPN and CDR2 is SVGIG. In total, approximately 700 healthy bone marrow donors made up the cohort. At the time of sampling, every cohort member was nominally healthy, though immune exposures that went unrecorded were likely present. The donor was CMV seronegative and was included in the group of under 450 seronegative cohort members. A peripheral blood sample was collected from each donor, and TCR beta sequencing was performed on peripheral blood mononuclear cells. The Qiagen DNeasy Blood Extraction Kit was used to extract genomic DNA from the blood cell samples. To prepare the library, the immunoSEQ multiplex PCR assay was applied. The multiplex PCR relied on a mix of 60 forward primers for TCR Vbeta segments and 13 reverse primers for TCR Jbeta segments. A multiplex PCR assay on genomic DNA amplified the CDR3 region of rearranged TCR beta genes. Amplified TCR beta libraries were sequenced as 87-base-pair reads on the Illumina HiSeq System. As for how the authors treated the data: A later analysis tallied approximately 87 million unique TCR beta chains across the 610 or so repertoires, and about 10 million of those chains were shared by two or more donors. Raw reads were error-corrected and collapsed into unique sequences by a nearest-neighbor algorithm in which closely related sequences were merged to remove PCR and sequencing errors. Alignment of CDR3 sequences to IMGT reference sequences was used to assign V, D and J gene segments. Each retained sequence needed at least a six-nucleotide match to both a V gene segment and a J gene segment. Rearrangements were classified as productive when the CDR3 lacked stop codons and remained in frame with V and J, and all other rearrangements were classified as non-productive. CDR3 was defined by IMGT convention, running from the second conserved V-encoded cysteine to the conserved J-encoded phenylalanine. In an earlier analysis of approximately 500 of the donors, sequences lacking an unambiguous match to a single V gene segment were excluded. In an earlier analysis of 587 of the donors, V segments were called functional above 56.7% productive rearrangements and were called segregating when the between-donor standard deviation exceeded 5%. A statistical classification framework was built for diagnosing cytomegalovirus status from the catalog of TCR beta chain sequences. A later analysis assigned V and J genes by comparing TCR nucleotide sequences with IMGT/GENE-DB human TR gene sequences. A later analysis assigned CDR3 sequences and most-parsimonious VDJ recombination scenarios with the TCRdist pipeline. In a later analysis, every TCR beta chain was defined by the combination of its CDR3 amino acid sequence and its V-gene family, and reads without a unique V-gene family were dropped. To address suspected cross-contamination and a sequencing artifact, a later analysis removed several hundred highly shared, low-generation-probability nucleotide sequences. For each public chain, a later analysis derived a clonal expansion index from normalized ranks of inferred template counts within each repertoire. Generation probabilities in a later analysis came from a VDJ recombination model fitted to out-of-frame rearrangements, and those results were checked against IGoR. A later analysis scored TCR-TCR, TCR-HLA and TCR-CMV co-occurrence with hypergeometric tests, applying a repertoire-size bias correction to TCR pairs. A later analysis estimated false discovery rates by permuting HLA or CMV assignments 20 times. In a later analysis, co-occurring TCRs were grouped using DBSCAN, with TCRdist sequence similarity added in when clustering inside HLA-allele-positive subsets. For co-occurrence clustering, repertoires with fewer than 30,000 or more than 120,000 public chains were excluded, along with about five repertoires with anomalous nucleotide sharing. Drawn from immuneACCESS, this table holds only the in-frame rearrangements with V and J called that TCRdb kept. Clones are partly lost; checked studies trace under half to an unresolved V gene and leave the rest unexplained. The V and J calls and clone size come from that table; D and trimming were worked out from the DNA. The sample includes some 150,000 clones, with over 80% observed a single time. The ten largest account for around 1.6% of the sample.

Specimen: PBMCs. The receptor was derived from a young woman in good health and CMV-seronegative. This chain is built from TRBV30 and TRBJ2-2; the D gene is possibly TRBD2, with 5 bases matching. CDR3 reads: CAWSVLDGFRTGELFF. At the DNA level, the sequence is TGTGCCTGGAGTGTACTAGATGGGTTTCGCACCGGGGAGCTGTTTTTT.